Below are 18 T cell receptor beta chains sequenced from a single sample in a study of spatial heterogeneity in lung cancer. The sample's time point: sample taken at primary tumor resection. MiXCR was run by TCRdb on the 5' RACE reads, yielding one entry per CDR3 protein. Found here are tens of thousands of distinct CDR3 sequences, approximately 12% of them singletons; the top ten hold over 40%. The sequenced sample was PBMCs, obtained at surgery. These receptor sequences come from a male donor with early-stage non-small cell lung cancer.

This clonotype was found a few times. The rearrangement uses TRBV4-3 and TRBJ2-5; TRBD1 agrees at 8 bases. The CDR3 consists of 15 residues. Germline values: CDR1 LGHNA, CDR2 YSLEER. Trimming removed 0 bases from V and 2 bases from J; junction bases left unmatched: 2. The CDR3 reads CASSQERTGQETQYF. DNA for the CDR3: TGCGCCAGCAGCCAAGAGCGGACAGGGCAAGAGACCCAGTACTTC.

This clonotype has a handful of counts. Lacking the conserved final phenylalanine or tryptophan, this CDR3 likely reflects a read error. No DNA is shown, since the ends of the CDR3 on it are uncertain; the CDR3 is the one TCRdb lists. The chain carries TRBV6-1 and TRBJ1-2. Germline CDR1 and CDR2: MNHNS and SASEGT. The CDR3 contains 11 residues when both ends are counted. CDR3 sequence: CASSEETSASS.

This clonotype occurred many times. The V and J genes are TRBV7-2 and TRBJ1-3; D is unclear. The CDR3 consists of 15 residues. The germline V gene has CDR1 SGHTA and CDR2 FQGNSA. The V end lost 1 base, the J end lost 3 bases, and 10 bases lay between the germline ends. The CDR3 here is CASSLGGFGGNTIYF. CDR3 bases: TGTGCCAGCAGCTTAGGGGGTTTCGGTGGAAACACCATATATTTT.

This clonotype has just a few counts. The chain carries TRBV5-4 and TRBJ2-2; the D gene could be TRBD1 or TRBD2 (5 bases each). The CDR3 consists of 14 residues. The germline V and J ends were trimmed by 4 bases and 1 base, with 8 bases remaining between them. CDR1 is SGHNT and CDR2 is YYREEE in the germline V gene (reference sequence). The CDR3 loop is CASSGAGNTGELFF. As DNA, the CDR3 is TGTGCCAGCAGCGGGGCGGGGAACACCGGGGAGCTGTTTTTT.

V usage is TRBV5-5 and J usage is TRBJ1-1, with D possibly being TRBD1 (5 bases). CDR3 length equals 15 residues. V was shortened by 7 bases and J by 1 base, with 17 bases between the two germline ends. The germline V gene has CDR1 SGHKS and CDR2 YYEKEE (reference sequence). The CDR3 region has the DNA TGTGCCAGCCAACGGTCGGGACGGGAGAACACTGAAGCTTTCTTT. It codes for CASQRSGRENTEAFF.

Ten or more counts support this clonotype. The chain is built from TRBV7-8 and TRBJ2-5, with a possible D match to TRBD2 (7 bases). This CDR3 has 14 residues. Germline V CDR1 and CDR2: SGHVS, FQNEAQ. Trimming removed 4 bases from V and 4 bases from J, with 13 bases in between. The CDR3: CASSYGGGGETQYF. CDR3 nucleotides: TGTGCCAGCAGCTACGGAGGGGGGGGAGAGACCCAGTACTTC.

The CDR3 region has the DNA TGCGCCAGCAGTCAATCACCAAATTTCACACGGAGGGGGGAAGAGACCCAGTACTTC. Translated: CASSQSPNFTRRGEETQYF. The chain links TRBV23-1 to TRBJ2-5; TRBD1 or TRBD2 may be the D gene (6 bases each). TRBV23-1 has ORF status, its function being uncertain. The CDR3 runs 19 residues. The ends were cut back, 0 bases at V and 3 bases at J, with 23 bases in the middle.

This clonotype was recorded at least ten times. V usage is TRBV7-2 and J usage is TRBJ2-2, with TRBD2 matching 8 bases. In germline, CDR1 is SGHTA, CDR2 FQGNSA. The length of the CDR3 is 21 residues. The V and J ends lost 1 base and 1 base, in that order; junction bases with no gene match: 17. The CDR3 sequence is CASSLVEDGRVAGLNTGELFF. In DNA form, the CDR3 reads TGTGCCAGCAGCTTAGTTGAGGATGGGAGGGTAGCGGGATTGAACACCGGGGAGCTGTTTTTT.

This clonotype was observed a handful of times. V is TRBV12-3 or TRBV12-4 and J is TRBJ2-6; D unresolved. Trimming stripped 6 bases from V and 0 bases from J, with 12 bases between. This CDR3 comprises 16 residues. CDR3 in amino acids: CASSPRRSSGANVLTF. DNA of the CDR3: TGTGCCAGCAGCCCCCGTCGGAGCTCTGGGGCCAACGTCCTGACTTTC.

The chain is built from TRBV30 and TRBJ1-5; TRBD1 matches at 8 bases. Germline V lookup: CDR1 GTSNPN, CDR2 SVGIG (reference sequence). The CDR3 extends over 15 amino acids. J was trimmed by 2 bases and V by 3 bases; bases with no gene match: 6. The CDR3 DNA sequence: TGTGCCTGGAGGGGGACAGGAGTGGGCAATCAGCCCCAGCATTTT. Translating it yields CAWRGTGVGNQPQHF.

There are many counts of this clonotype. The gene calls are TRBV9 and TRBJ2-6; 7 nucleotides align to TRBD1. J gave up 2 bases and V 5 bases, and 1 base lay outside the gene matches. The CDR3 spans 14 residues. CDR1 is SGDLS, CDR2 YYNGEE, per germline. Written as DNA, the CDR3 is TGTGCCAGCAGAAGGGGGCCTGGGGCCAACGTCCTGACTTTC. Translating it yields CASRRGPGANVLTF.

The chain joins TRBV18 to TRBJ1-5; TRBD1 matches at 7 bases. The V and J ends lost 4 bases and 0 bases, in that order; junction bases with no gene match: 3. The germline V gene has CDR1 KGHSH and CDR2 LQKENI. The CDR3 loop spans 15 amino acids. CDR3: CASSLQGNSNQPQHF. For the CDR3, the DNA is TGTGCCAGCTCACTACAGGGGAATAGCAATCAGCCCCAGCATTTT.

The rearrangement links TRBV5-1 to TRBJ1-1, with 9 positions matching TRBD1. V dropped 3 bases and J dropped 6; count of bases not matched to a gene: 0. Germline CDR1 is SGHRS and CDR2 is YFSETQ. The CDR3 length is 12 residues. Here the CDR3 reads CASSWDRAEAFF. As DNA, the CDR3 is TGCGCCAGCAGCTGGGACAGGGCTGAAGCTTTCTTT. Full variable domain (remainder filled in from reference TRBV5-1 and TRBJ1-1): KAGVTQTPRYLIKTRGQQVTLSCSPISGHRSVSWYQQTPGQGLQFLFEYFSETQRNKGNFPGRFSGRQFSNSRSEMNVSTLELGDSALYLCASSWDRAEAFFGQGTRLTVV.

This clonotype has only a few counts. V is TRBV7-3 and J is TRBJ2-3; D is possibly TRBD1 (6 bases). The CDR3 runs 16 residues. The germline gives CDR1 SGHTA, CDR2 FQGTGA. V lost 5 bases, J lost 1 base, and 16 bases lay in between. The CDR3 spells CASSNGYSGGTDTQYF. CDR3 DNA: TGTGCCAGCAGCAACGGATACTCAGGGGGCACAGATACGCAGTATTTT.

The chain has TRBV6-5 and TRBJ2-2; 8 bases are shared with TRBD2. Germline V gene data show CDR1 as MNHEY and CDR2 as SVGAGI. This CDR3 has 16 amino acids. The trim removed 6 bases at V and 5 bases at J, leaving 11 bases unmatched. CDR3 sequence reads: CASSSPRGGVTGELFF. CDR3 coding DNA: TGTGCCAGCAGCTCCCCCCGGGGGGGCGTGACCGGGGAGCTGTTTTTT.

This clonotype was detected a few times. This chain uses TRBV12-3 or TRBV12-4 with TRBJ1-3; D unclear. Trimming shortened V by 2 bases and J by 0 bases, and 2 bases separated the two germline ends. The CDR3 sequence is 13 residues long. The CDR3 DNA reads TGTGCCAGCAGTTTAAGCTCTGGAAACACCATATATTTT. It is translated as CASSLSSGNTIYF.

A few counts support this clonotype. The chain employs TRBV5-1 and TRBJ2-3; 8 bases are shared with TRBD1. CDR3 length equals 14 residues. V lost 0 bases to trimming and J lost 4 bases; unmatched junction nucleotides: 1. Per germline, CDR1 SGHRS and CDR2 YFSETQ. CDR3 loop: CASSLGDRPDTQYF. For the CDR3, the DNA is TGCGCCAGCAGCTTGGGGGACAGGCCAGATACGCAGTATTTT. The full variable domain, in which reference TRBV5-1 and TRBJ2-3 provide the parts outside the CDR3, is KAGVTQTPRYLIKTRGQQVTLSCSPISGHRSVSWYQQTPGQGLQFLFEYFSETQRNKGNFPGRFSGRQFSNSRSEMNVSTLELGDSALYLCASSLGDRPDTQYFGPGTRLTVL.

This clonotype was observed a handful of times. The chain combines TRBV27 with TRBJ2-2; 10 nucleotides align to TRBD1. The CDR3 consists of 16 residues. V dropped 5 bases and J dropped 3; count of bases not matched to a gene: 6. Germline V gene sequence: CDR1 MNHEY, CDR2 SMNVEV (reference sequence). CDR3: CASSADRGLDTGELFF. For the CDR3, the DNA is TGTGCCAGCAGTGCCGACAGGGGGCTGGACACCGGGGAGCTGTTTTTT.